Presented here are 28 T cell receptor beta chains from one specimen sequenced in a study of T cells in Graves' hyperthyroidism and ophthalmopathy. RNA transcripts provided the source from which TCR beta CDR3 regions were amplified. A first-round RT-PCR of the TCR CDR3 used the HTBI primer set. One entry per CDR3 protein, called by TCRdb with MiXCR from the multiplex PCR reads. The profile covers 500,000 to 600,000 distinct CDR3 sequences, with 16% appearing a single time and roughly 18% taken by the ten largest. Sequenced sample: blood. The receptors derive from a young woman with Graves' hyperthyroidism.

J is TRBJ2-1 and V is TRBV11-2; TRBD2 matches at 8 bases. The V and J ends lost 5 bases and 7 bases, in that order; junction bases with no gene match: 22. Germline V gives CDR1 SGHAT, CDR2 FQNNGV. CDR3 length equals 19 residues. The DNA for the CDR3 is TGTGCCAGCAGCCCGTGGGGGGGGCAGAGCGGGAGCCCCGGGAATGAGCAGTTCTTC. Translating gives CASSPWGGQSGSPGNEQFF.

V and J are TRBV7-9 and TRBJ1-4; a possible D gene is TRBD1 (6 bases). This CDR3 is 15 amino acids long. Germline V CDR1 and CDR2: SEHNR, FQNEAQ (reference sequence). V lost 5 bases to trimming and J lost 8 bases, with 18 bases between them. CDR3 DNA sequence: TGTGCCAGCAGCCCGGTCTCCAGGGGTGGCGAAAAACTGTTTTTT. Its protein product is CASSPVSRGGEKLFF. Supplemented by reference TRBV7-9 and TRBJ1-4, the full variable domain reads DTGVSQNPRHKITKRGQNVTFRCDPISEHNRLYWYRQTLGQGPEFLTYFQNEAQLEKSRLLSDRFSAERPKGSFSTLEIQRTEQGDSAMYLCASSPVSRGGEKLFFGSGTQLSVL.

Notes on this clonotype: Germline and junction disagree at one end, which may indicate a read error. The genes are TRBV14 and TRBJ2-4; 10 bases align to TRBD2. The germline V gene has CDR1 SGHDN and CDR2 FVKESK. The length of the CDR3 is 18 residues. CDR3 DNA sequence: TGTGCCAGCAGCCAAGGTGCTAGCGGGAGTTTAGCCAAAAACATTCGGTACTTC. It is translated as CASSQGASGSLAKNIRYF.

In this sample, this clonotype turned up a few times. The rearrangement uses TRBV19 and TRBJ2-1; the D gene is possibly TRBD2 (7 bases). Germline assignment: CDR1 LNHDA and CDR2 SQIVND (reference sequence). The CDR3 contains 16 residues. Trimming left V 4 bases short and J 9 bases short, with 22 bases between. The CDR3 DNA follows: TGTGCCAGTAGTAAAACCGCGGGGGCGCTTTCCCCTGAGCAGTTCTTC. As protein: CASSKTAGALSPEQFF.

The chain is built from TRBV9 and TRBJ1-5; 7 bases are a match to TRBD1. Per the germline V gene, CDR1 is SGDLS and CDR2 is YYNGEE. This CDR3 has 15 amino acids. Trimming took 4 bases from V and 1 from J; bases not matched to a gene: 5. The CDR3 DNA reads TGTGCCAGCAGCCCATGGGACAGCAGCAATCAGCCCCAGCATTTT. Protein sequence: CASSPWDSSNQPQHF. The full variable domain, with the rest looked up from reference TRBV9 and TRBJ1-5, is DSGVTQTPKHLITATGQRVTLRCSPRSGDLSVYWYQQSLDQGLQFLIQYYNGEERAKGNILERFSAQQFPDLHSELNLSSLELGDSALYFCASSPWDSSNQPQHFGDGTRLSIL.

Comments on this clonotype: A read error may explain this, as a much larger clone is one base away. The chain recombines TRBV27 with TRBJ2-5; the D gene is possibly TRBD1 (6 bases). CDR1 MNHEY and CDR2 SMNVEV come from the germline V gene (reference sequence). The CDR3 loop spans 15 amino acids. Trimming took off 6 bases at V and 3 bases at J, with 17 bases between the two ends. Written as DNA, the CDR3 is TGTGCCAGCAGATTTATGTCAGGGGCCGAAGAGACCCAGTACTTC. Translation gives CASRFMSGAEETQYF.

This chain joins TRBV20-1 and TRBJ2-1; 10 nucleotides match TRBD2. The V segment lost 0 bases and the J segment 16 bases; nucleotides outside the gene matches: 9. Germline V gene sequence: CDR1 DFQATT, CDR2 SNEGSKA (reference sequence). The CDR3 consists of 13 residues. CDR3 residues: CSARDRLAGESFF. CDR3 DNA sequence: TGCAGTGCTAGAGATCGGCTAGCGGGGGAATCATTCTTC.

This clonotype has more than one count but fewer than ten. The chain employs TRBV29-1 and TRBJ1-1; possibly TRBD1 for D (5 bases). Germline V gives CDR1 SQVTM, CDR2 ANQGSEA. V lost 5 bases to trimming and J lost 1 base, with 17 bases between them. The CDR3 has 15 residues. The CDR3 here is CSVKALPGRNTEAFF. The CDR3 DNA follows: TGCAGCGTTAAGGCCCTACCAGGGAGGAACACTGAAGCTTTCTTT. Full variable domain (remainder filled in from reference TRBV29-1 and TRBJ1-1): SAVISQKPSRDICQRGTSLTIQCQVDSQVTMMFWYRQQPGQSLTLIATANQGSEATYESGFVIDKFPISRPNLTFSTLTVSNMSPEDSSIYLCSVKALPGRNTEAFFGQGTRLTVV.

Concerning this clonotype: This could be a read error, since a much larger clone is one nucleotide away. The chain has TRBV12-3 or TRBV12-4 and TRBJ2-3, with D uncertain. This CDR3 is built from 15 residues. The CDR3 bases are TGTGCCAGCACAACTCCGGGCCTAGACACAGATACGCAGTGTTTT. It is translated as CASTTPGLDTDTQCF.

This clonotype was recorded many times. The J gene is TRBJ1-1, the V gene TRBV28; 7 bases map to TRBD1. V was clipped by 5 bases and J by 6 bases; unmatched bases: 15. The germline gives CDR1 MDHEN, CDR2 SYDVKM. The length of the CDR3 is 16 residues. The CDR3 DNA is TGTGCCAGCAGTCACTTTTTCGCCGGACAGGCTGCTGAAGCTTTCTTT. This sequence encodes CASSHFFAGQAAEAFF.

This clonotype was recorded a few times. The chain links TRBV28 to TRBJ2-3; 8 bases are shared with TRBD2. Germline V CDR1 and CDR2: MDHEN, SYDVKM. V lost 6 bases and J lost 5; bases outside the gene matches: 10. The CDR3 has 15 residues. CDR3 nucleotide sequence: TGTGCCAGCAGCCCTCCCGGGACTAGGAAAGATACGCAGTATTTT. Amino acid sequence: CASSPPGTRKDTQYF.

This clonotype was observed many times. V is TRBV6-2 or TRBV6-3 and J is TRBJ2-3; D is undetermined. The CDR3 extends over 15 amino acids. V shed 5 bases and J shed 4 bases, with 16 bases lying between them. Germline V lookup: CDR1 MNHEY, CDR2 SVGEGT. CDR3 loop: CASSTAKTNPDTQYF. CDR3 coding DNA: TGTGCCAGCAGTACGGCTAAGACAAATCCAGATACGCAGTATTTT.

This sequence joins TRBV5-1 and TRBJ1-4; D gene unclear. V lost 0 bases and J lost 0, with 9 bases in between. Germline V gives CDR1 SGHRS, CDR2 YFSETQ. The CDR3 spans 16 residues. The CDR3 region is CASSLARLATNEKLFF. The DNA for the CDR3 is TGCGCCAGCAGCTTGGCCCGCCTTGCAACTAATGAAAAACTGTTTTTT.

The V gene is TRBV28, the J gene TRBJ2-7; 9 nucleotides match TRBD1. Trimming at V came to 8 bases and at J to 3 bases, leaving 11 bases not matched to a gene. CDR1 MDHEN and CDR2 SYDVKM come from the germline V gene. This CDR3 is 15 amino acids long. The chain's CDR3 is CASGSPGQGLYEQYF. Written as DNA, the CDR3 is TGTGCCAGCGGCAGCCCGGGACAGGGACTCTACGAGCAGTACTTC. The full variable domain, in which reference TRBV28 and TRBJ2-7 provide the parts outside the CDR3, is DVKVTQSSRYLVKRTGEKVFLECVQDMDHENMFWYRQDPGLGLRLIYFSYDVKMKEKGDIPEGYSVSREKKERFSLILESASTNQTSMYLCASGSPGQGLYEQYFGPGTRLTVT.

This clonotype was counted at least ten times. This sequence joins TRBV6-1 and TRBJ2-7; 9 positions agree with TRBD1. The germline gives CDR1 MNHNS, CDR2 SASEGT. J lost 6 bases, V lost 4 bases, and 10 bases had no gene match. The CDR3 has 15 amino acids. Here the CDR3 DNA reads TGTGCCAGCAGTGGAGGGACAGGGAGGCTCGGCGAGCAGTACTTC. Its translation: CASSGGTGRLGEQYF.

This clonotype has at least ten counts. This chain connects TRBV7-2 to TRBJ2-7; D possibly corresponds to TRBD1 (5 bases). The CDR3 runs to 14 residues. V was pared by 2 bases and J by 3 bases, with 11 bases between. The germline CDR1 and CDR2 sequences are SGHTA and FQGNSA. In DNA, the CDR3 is TGTGCCAGCAGCTTAAGCAGGGTCCGCTACGAGCAGTACTTC. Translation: CASSLSRVRYEQYF.

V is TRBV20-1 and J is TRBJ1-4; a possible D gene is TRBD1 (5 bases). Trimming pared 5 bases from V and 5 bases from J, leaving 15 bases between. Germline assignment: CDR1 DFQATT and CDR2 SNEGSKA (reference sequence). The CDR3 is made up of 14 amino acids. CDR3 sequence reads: CSAGGAVVNEKLFF. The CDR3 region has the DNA TGCAGTGCTGGGGGAGCGGTAGTCAATGAAAAACTGTTTTTT.

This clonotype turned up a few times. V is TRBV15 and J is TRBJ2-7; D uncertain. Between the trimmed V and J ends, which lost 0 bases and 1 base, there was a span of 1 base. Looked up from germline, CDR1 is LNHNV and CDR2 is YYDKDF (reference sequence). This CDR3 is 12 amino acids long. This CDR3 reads CATSRESYEQYF. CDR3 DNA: TGTGCCACCAGCAGAGAGTCCTACGAGCAGTACTTC.

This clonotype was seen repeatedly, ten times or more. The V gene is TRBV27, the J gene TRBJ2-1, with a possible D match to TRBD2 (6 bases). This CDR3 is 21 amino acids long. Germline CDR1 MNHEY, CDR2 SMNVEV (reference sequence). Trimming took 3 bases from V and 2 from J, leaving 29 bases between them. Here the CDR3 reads CASSLPGTWRDGLRAYNEQFF. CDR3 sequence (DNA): TGTGCCAGCAGTTTGCCGGGGACTTGGCGGGACGGGCTAAGGGCCTACAATGAGCAGTTCTTC.

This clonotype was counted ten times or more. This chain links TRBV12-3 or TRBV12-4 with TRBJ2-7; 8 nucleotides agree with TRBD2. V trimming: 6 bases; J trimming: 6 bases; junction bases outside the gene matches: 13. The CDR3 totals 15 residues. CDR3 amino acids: CASRPSGGGSREQYF. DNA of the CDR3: TGTGCCAGCAGGCCCTCGGGCGGGGGGTCGCGCGAGCAGTACTTC.

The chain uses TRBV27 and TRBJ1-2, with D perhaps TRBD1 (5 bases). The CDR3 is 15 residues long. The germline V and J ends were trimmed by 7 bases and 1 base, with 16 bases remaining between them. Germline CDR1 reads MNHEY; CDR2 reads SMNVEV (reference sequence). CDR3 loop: CASKPVRTLNYGYTF. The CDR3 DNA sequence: TGTGCCAGCAAACCCGTCCGGACACTTAACTATGGCTACACCTTC.

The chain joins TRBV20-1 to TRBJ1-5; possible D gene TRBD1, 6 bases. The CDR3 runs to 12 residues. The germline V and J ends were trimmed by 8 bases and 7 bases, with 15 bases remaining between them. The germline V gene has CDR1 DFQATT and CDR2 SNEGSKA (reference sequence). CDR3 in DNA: TGCAGTACAGGGTTTAAGGGCCAGCCCCAGCATTTT. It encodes CSTGFKGQPQHF.

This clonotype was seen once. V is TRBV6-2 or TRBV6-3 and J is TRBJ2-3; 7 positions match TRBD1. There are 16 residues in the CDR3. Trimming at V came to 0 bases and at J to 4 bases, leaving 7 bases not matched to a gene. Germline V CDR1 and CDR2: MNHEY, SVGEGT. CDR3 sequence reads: CASSYSRQGSPDTQYF. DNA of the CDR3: TGTGCCAGCAGTTACTCACGACAGGGAAGCCCAGATACGCAGTATTTT.

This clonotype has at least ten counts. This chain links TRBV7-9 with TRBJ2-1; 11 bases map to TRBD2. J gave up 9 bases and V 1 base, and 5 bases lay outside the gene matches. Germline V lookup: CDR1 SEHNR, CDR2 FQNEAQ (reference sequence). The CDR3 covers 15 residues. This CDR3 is CASSLEIAGGTEQFF. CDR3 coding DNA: TGTGCCAGCAGCTTAGAGATAGCGGGAGGGACTGAGCAGTTCTTC.

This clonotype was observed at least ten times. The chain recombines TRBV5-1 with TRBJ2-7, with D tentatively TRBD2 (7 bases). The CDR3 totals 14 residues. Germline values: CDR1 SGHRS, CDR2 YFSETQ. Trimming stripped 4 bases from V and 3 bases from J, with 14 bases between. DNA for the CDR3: TGCGCCAGCAGCCCCAAGGGGGGGGACTACGAGCAGTACTTC. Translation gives CASSPKGGDYEQYF.

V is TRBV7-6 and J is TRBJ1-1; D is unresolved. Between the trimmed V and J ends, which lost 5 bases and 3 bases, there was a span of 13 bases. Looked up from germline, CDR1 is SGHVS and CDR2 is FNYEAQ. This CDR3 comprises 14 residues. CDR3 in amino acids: CASSLNGDHTEAFF. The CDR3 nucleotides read TGTGCCAGCAGCCTAAACGGCGACCACACTGAAGCTTTCTTT.

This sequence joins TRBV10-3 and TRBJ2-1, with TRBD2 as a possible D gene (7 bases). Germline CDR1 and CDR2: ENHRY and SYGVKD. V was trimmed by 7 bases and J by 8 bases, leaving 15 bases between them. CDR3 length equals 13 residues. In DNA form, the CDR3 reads TGTGCCATCACCGGGGGGCTTTCAGATGAGCAGTTCTTC. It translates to CAITGGLSDEQFF.

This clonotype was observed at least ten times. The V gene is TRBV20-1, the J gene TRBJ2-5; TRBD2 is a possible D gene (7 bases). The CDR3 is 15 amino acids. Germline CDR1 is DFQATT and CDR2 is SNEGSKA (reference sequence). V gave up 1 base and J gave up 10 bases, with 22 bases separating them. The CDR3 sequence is CSARGGLADSKGQYF. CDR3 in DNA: TGCAGTGCTAGAGGGGGGCTAGCGGATTCTAAGGGCCAGTACTTC.